These 22 T cell receptor beta chains came from one sample sequenced in a study of blood T cell repertoires in COVID-19 (dated by TCRdb to the early 2020s). The library was made by the immunoSEQ multiplex PCR assay. Not all clones reach the TCRdb copy of this immuneACCESS table, which keeps in-frame sequences only. Checked studies attribute under half of the gap to unresolved V genes and leave the rest unexplained. This sample lists 250,000 to 400,000 clones; approximately 90% were detected once. 1.5% to 2% of the sample is held by the ten biggest clonotypes. The material sequenced was peripheral blood. The source is a woman in her thirties with COVID-19, enrolled during active disease.

J is TRBJ1-1 and V is TRBV23-1; 8 bases line up with TRBD1. TRBV23-1 is placed among ORFs of uncertain function. The CDR3 is made up of 15 amino acids. Germline trimming cut 5 bases from V and 0 bases from J; bases unmatched to any gene: 5. This CDR3 is CASSSRTGLNTEAFF. The CDR3 DNA follows: TGCGCCAGCAGTTCCCGGACAGGGCTGAACACTGAAGCTTTCTTT.

V gene TRBV4-2 combines with J gene TRBJ1-2, with 7 bases matching TRBD1. With 2 bases clipped from V and 2 bases from J, the junction kept 2 bases outside the gene matches. Germline CDR1 LGHNA, CDR2 YNFKEQ. The CDR3 contains 14 residues. The CDR3 sequence: CASSQTGANYGYTF. The CDR3 DNA reads as TGTGCCAGCAGCCAAACAGGGGCCAACTATGGCTACACCTTC.

The chain uses TRBV7-8 and TRBJ2-1; 7 bases are a match to TRBD2. Trimming cost V 1 base and J 5 bases; bases outside gene matches: 11. The germline V gene encodes CDR1 SGHVS and CDR2 FQNEAQ. The CDR3 runs to 17 residues. As DNA, the CDR3 is TGTGCCAGCAGCTTAGTTTGCGTACTAGCGAACAACAATGAGCAGTTCTTC. Translating it yields CASSLVCVLANNNEQFF. Variable domain in full (rest from reference TRBV7-8 and TRBJ2-1): GAGVSQSPRYKVAKRGQDVALRCDPISGHVSLFWYQQALGQGPEFLTYFQNEAQLDKSGLPSDRFFAERPEGSVSTLKIQRTQQEDSAVYLCASSLVCVLANNNEQFFGPGTRLTVL.

The rearrangement links TRBV20-1 to TRBJ1-5; D perhaps matches TRBD1 (5 bases). Looked up from germline, CDR1 is DFQATT and CDR2 is SNEGSKA (reference sequence). The CDR3 runs 14 residues. V was clipped by 3 bases and J by 6 bases, with 15 bases between them. The CDR3 sequence: CSASWRGGGQPQHF. The CDR3 region has the DNA TGCAGTGCTAGTTGGAGGGGTGGTGGTCAGCCCCAGCATTTT.

The J gene is TRBJ1-4, the V gene TRBV2; 7 nucleotides line up with TRBD1. V was pared by 6 bases and J by 3 bases, with 4 bases of the junction left unmatched. CDR3 length: 14 residues. Germline V lookup: CDR1 SNHLY, CDR2 FYNNEI. Here the CDR3 DNA reads TGTGCCAGCAGCTCGGACAGGTCTAATGAAAAACTGTTTTTT. Translation gives CASSSDRSNEKLFF. Full variable domain (rest looked up from reference TRBV2 and TRBJ1-4): EPEVTQTPSHQVTQMGQEVILRCVPISNHLYFYWYRQILGQKVEFLVSFYNNEISEKSEIFDDQFSVERPDGSNFTLKIRSTKLEDSAMYFCASSSDRSNEKLFFGSGTQLSVL.

CDR3 in DNA: TGTGCCAGCAGCTTGTGGGGGGGACTAGCGGGCACCGGGGAGCTGTTTTTT. This encodes CASSLWGGLAGTGELFF. This sequence joins TRBV5-5 and TRBJ2-2, with 12 positions matching TRBD2. The CDR3 spans 17 residues. CDR1 and CDR2 from the germline V gene are SGHKS and YYEKEE (reference sequence). With 1 base clipped from V and 4 bases from J, the junction kept 5 bases outside the gene matches.

The gene calls are TRBV11-1 and TRBJ2-1, with TRBD2 identical over 12 bases. This CDR3 has 15 amino acids. Trimming removed 0 bases from V and 7 bases from J; junction bases left unmatched: 1. Germline V gives CDR1 SGHAT, CDR2 FQDESV (reference sequence). The DNA for the CDR3 is TGTGCCAGCAGCTTAGCGACTAGCGGGGGAAATGAGCAGTTCTTC. Its translation: CASSLATSGGNEQFF.

The gene calls are TRBV5-6 and TRBJ2-2, with D uncertain. The germline gives CDR1 SGHDT, CDR2 YYEEEE. Trimming took 0 bases from V and 4 from J, leaving 10 bases between them. The CDR3 spans 15 residues. CDR3 coding DNA: TGTGCCAGCAGCTTGGCCGGGTCGGGCACCGGGGAGCTGTTTTTT. It codes for CASSLAGSGTGELFF.

V usage is TRBV6-5 and J usage is TRBJ1-6; 8 nucleotides match TRBD1. The CDR3 is made up of 15 amino acids. The germline V gene has CDR1 MNHEY and CDR2 SVGAGI. Trimming removed 4 bases from V and 7 bases from J; junction bases left unmatched: 6. The CDR3 is CASSSLTGGNSPLHF. CDR3 DNA: TGTGCCAGCAGTTCCCTCACAGGGGGAAATTCACCCCTCCACTTT.

The rearrangement links TRBV28 to TRBJ1-3; TRBD1 aligns across 9 bases. CDR1 is MDHEN, CDR2 SYDVKM, per germline. With V trimmed by 11 bases and J by 7 bases, 15 bases remained unmatched. The CDR3 length is 15 residues. For the CDR3, the DNA is TGTGCCGCCCGCTCGGTAGGGACAGGGATCAACACCATATATTTT. Protein product: CAARSVGTGINTIYF. Together with reference TRBV28 and TRBJ1-3, the CDR3 gives the full variable domain: DVKVTQSSRYLVKRTGEKVFLECVQDMDHENMFWYRQDPGLGLRLIYFSYDVKMKEKGDIPEGYSVSREKKERFSLILESASTNQTSMYLCAARSVGTGINTIYFGEGSWLTVV.

A single count supports this clone. The chain is built from TRBV9 and TRBJ1-4, with 8 bases fitting TRBD1. This CDR3 region has 15 residues. Germline V gene data show CDR1 as SGDLS and CDR2 as YYNGEE. V was clipped by 5 bases and J by 7 bases; unmatched bases: 10. The CDR3 sequence: CASSPSGGGGEKLFF. CDR3 DNA: TGTGCCAGCAGTCCCTCAGGGGGCGGGGGTGAAAAACTGTTTTTT.

This clone was picked up one time. The chain is built from TRBV18 and TRBJ1-2; perhaps TRBD1 as D (6 bases). The CDR3 has 13 amino acids. Per germline, CDR1 KGHSH and CDR2 LQKENI. Trimming took off 6 bases at V and 2 bases at J, with 10 bases between the two ends. The CDR3 here is CASSDSSNYGYTF. In DNA form, the CDR3 reads TGTGCCAGCTCGGACAGTTCCAACTATGGCTACACCTTC.

The rearrangement joins TRBV6-6 to TRBJ2-5; 7 bases match TRBD1. From germline, CDR1 is MNHNY and CDR2 SVGAGI (reference sequence). V shed 1 base, J shed 6 bases, and the junction held 5 bases outside the gene matches. This CDR3 has 14 residues. The CDR3 sequence is CASSYLTGEQTQYF. For the CDR3, the DNA is TGTGCCAGCAGTTACTTAACAGGGGAACAGACCCAGTACTTC.

J is TRBJ2-3 and V is TRBV6-5; maybe TRBD2 (7 bases). The V end lost 10 bases, the J end lost 2 bases, and 16 bases lay between the germline ends. The CDR3 covers 14 residues. Germline assignment: CDR1 MNHEY and CDR2 SVGAGI. The CDR3: CATAGGGNTDTQYF. CDR3 bases: TGTGCCACGGCGGGCGGGGGCAACACAGATACGCAGTATTTT.

The genes are TRBV19 and TRBJ2-3; 7 bases are a match to TRBD2. The CDR3 loop spans 17 amino acids. J lost 1 base, V lost 2 bases, and 9 bases had no gene match. Germline values: CDR1 LNHDA, CDR2 SQIVND (reference sequence). CDR3 in amino acids: CASSINRLAGGTDTQYF. The CDR3 region has the DNA TGTGCCAGTAGTATAAATCGGTTGGCGGGGGGCACAGATACGCAGTATTTT.

The chain joins TRBV28 to TRBJ2-3, with 16 bases aligning to TRBD2. J gave up 0 bases and V 6 bases, and 9 bases lay outside the gene matches. The CDR3 is made up of 19 amino acids. Per germline, CDR1 MDHEN and CDR2 SYDVKM. The CDR3, as DNA: TGTGCCAGCAGCCTCCCGGGACTAGCGGGGGGGGCTAGCACAGATACGCAGTATTTT. This gives the protein CASSLPGLAGGASTDTQYF.

The chain links TRBV6-5 to TRBJ1-2; TRBD1 agrees at 12 bases. Germline-derived CDR1 and CDR2 are MNHEY and SVGAGI. Trimming at V came to 4 bases and at J to 8 bases, leaving 5 bases not matched to a gene. This CDR3 has 14 residues. Written as DNA, the CDR3 is TGTGCCAGCAGTTTTACGGGACAGGGGGCGGGCTACACCTTC. It translates to CASSFTGQGAGYTF.

The chain combines TRBV27 with TRBJ1-2; possibly TRBD1 for D (5 bases). The CDR3 loop spans 13 amino acids. Germline-derived CDR1 and CDR2 are MNHEY and SMNVEV (reference sequence). V gave up 6 bases and J gave up 8 bases, with 16 bases separating them. CDR3 nucleotide sequence: TGTGCCAGCAGCCTAGGGGTTCGAGAGGGCTACACCTTC. Its translation: CASSLGVREGYTF.

The chain combines TRBV2 with TRBJ1-4; weak D call: TRBD1 (6 bases). The V gene's germline CDR1 is SNHLY and CDR2 FYNNEI. The CDR3 is 15 amino acids. V lost 9 bases, J lost 0 bases, and 14 bases lay in between. The CDR3 bases are TGTGCCAGTTTCAGGGGCCCTCCAACTAATGAAAAACTGTTTTTT. This gives the protein CASFRGPPTNEKLFF.

The chain has TRBV25-1 and TRBJ2-3; 11 positions match TRBD1. CDR3 length: 16 residues. V lost 4 bases, J lost 0 bases, and 3 bases stayed unmatched. Germline V lookup: CDR1 MGHDK, CDR2 SYGVNS. CDR3 sequence: CASSGDRGLSTDTQYF. The DNA for the CDR3 is TGTGCCAGCAGTGGGGACAGGGGGTTAAGCACAGATACGCAGTATTTT.

The V and J genes are TRBV14 and TRBJ2-1, with a weak D call TRBD2 (6 bases). CDR3 length: 16 amino acids. V shed 4 bases and J shed 7 bases, with 20 bases lying between them. Per germline, CDR1 SGHDN and CDR2 FVKESK. The CDR3 is CASSPNIGLAYNEQFF. The CDR3 DNA reads TGTGCCAGCAGCCCGAACATCGGGCTAGCGTATAATGAGCAGTTCTTC.

The CDR3 DNA follows: TGTGCCAGCAGACCCCTCGGGGGTGGGAACACTGAAGCTTTCTTT. This encodes CASRPLGGGNTEAFF. V is TRBV2 and J is TRBJ1-1; a possible D gene is TRBD1 (5 bases). V was clipped by 6 bases and J by 1 base, with 15 bases between them. The CDR3 contains 15 residues. Germline values: CDR1 SNHLY, CDR2 FYNNEI.